This is a list of T cell receptor beta chains from one sample in a study of blood T cell repertoires in COVID-19. Using immunoSEQ multiplex PCR, the repertoire was profiled, and TCRdb retains in-frame clones only, with some absent. The sample shows roughly 180,000 clones, about four fifths of them seen only once. The specimen sequenced was peripheral blood. The source is a woman aged 40 to 50 with COVID-19, enrolled during active disease. Both conserved end residues are part of each CDR3.

len: 16
v_gene: TRBV5-1
j_gene: TRBJ1-6
CDR3aa: CASSLDRAQYNSPLHF

len: 15
v_gene: TRBV9
j_gene: TRBJ2-2
CDR3aa: CASSGFASRSGELFF

len: 13
v_gene: TRBV14
j_gene: TRBJ2-7
CDR3aa: CASSQNRDRGQYF

len: 16
v_gene: TRBV29-1
j_gene: TRBJ2-1
CDR3aa: CSVQGSGTSEYNEQFF

len: 16
v_gene: TRBV2
j_gene: TRBJ1-6
CDR3aa: CASNDRVGSYNSPLHF

len: 13
v_gene: TRBV11-3
j_gene: TRBJ1-1
CDR3aa: CASSGGGNTEAFF

len: 14
v_gene: TRBV5-1
j_gene: TRBJ2-5
CDR3aa: CASSLGQGKETQYF

len: 14
v_gene: TRBV10-2
j_gene: TRBJ2-3
CDR3aa: CASSGLLSTDTQYF

len: 12
v_gene: TRBV29-1
j_gene: TRBJ1-2
CDR3aa: CSAPGTDYGYTF

len: 19
v_gene: TRBV3-1/TRBV3-2
j_gene: TRBJ2-1
CDR3aa: CASSQPNGLAGVGSNEQFF

len: 13
v_gene: TRBV3-1/TRBV3-2
j_gene: TRBJ1-5
CDR3aa: CASSPQSLQPQHF

len: 15
v_gene: TRBV11-2
j_gene: TRBJ1-2
CDR3aa: CASSLERGVEYGYTF

len: 15
v_gene: TRBV5-5
j_gene: TRBJ1-1
CDR3aa: CASSLGQGTNTEAFF

len: 18
v_gene: TRBV18
j_gene: TRBJ2-1
CDR3aa: CASSPRTGGWSSYNEQFF

len: 21
v_gene: TRBV4-2
j_gene: TRBJ1-2
CDR3aa: CASSQPVLGRQGLSLNYGYTF

len: 14
v_gene: TRBV2
j_gene: TRBJ2-2
CDR3aa: CASSATGPTGELFF

len: 13
v_gene: TRBV11-2
j_gene: TRBJ2-5
CDR3aa: CASGGGLKETQYF

len: 14
v_gene: TRBV20-1
j_gene: TRBJ2-3
CDR3aa: CSASPSGRWDTQYF

len: 14
v_gene: TRBV7-2
j_gene: TRBJ1-6
CDR3aa: CASSPTGFTSPLHF

len: 16
v_gene: TRBV6-1
j_gene: TRBJ1-5
CDR3aa: CASSVFLGQGNQPQHF

len: 16
v_gene: TRBV6-1
j_gene: TRBJ1-3
CDR3aa: CASSEALGGSGNTIYF

len: 12
v_gene: TRBV12-3/TRBV12-4
j_gene: TRBJ1-6
CDR3aa: CASSLRGSPLHF

len: 14
v_gene: TRBV14
j_gene: TRBJ2-7
CDR3aa: CASSSGASGRKQYF

len: 11
v_gene: TRBV30
j_gene: TRBJ2-4
CDR3aa: CAWRVGDIQYF

len: 20
v_gene: TRBV21-1
j_gene: TRBJ2-1
CDR3aa: CASPESGRLAGGLPNNEQFF

len: 15
v_gene: TRBV24-1
j_gene: TRBJ2-3
CDR3aa: CATRRGSLATDTQYF

len: 17
v_gene: TRBV5-6
j_gene: TRBJ2-5
CDR3aa: CASSLVWRGANQETQYF

len: 16
v_gene: TRBV7-7
j_gene: TRBJ1-5
CDR3aa: CASSRSVGQGNQPQHF

len: 16
v_gene: TRBV11-3
j_gene: TRBJ2-5
CDR3aa: CASSWGTATNQETQYF

len: 11
v_gene: TRBV29-1
j_gene: TRBJ2-2
CDR3aa: CSAGGSGELFF

len: 15
v_gene: TRBV30
j_gene: TRBJ2-2
CDR3aa: CAWSLVGAFTGELFF

len: 12
v_gene: TRBV28
j_gene: TRBJ1-5
CDR3aa: CATTGFGQPQHF

len: 16
v_gene: TRBV6-1
j_gene: TRBJ1-2
CDR3aa: CASSDYRAGQYYGYTF

len: 11
v_gene: TRBV5-5
j_gene: TRBJ1-1
CDR3aa: CASSLTAEAFF

len: 14
v_gene: TRBV10-1
j_gene: TRBJ2-2
CDR3aa: CASRLARDTGELFF

len: 13
v_gene: TRBV27
j_gene: TRBJ2-7
CDR3aa: CASSWGQGYEQYF

len: 16
v_gene: TRBV18
j_gene: TRBJ1-1
CDR3aa: CASSPLQRGMNTEAFF